The subject of this entry is one T cell receptor (beta chain). Here immunoSEQ multiplex PCR was the method, and the copy in TCRdb shows in-frame clones only, minus some. The sample includes about a thousand clones, 13% of them seen just once. This sample is part of a study of tumour-infiltrating T cells in Burkitt lymphoma. This clonotype was obtained from a human donor with diffuse large B-cell lymphoma. The sequencing input was tumor tissue.

CDR3 protein: CASSLGGYWGSTEAFF. As DNA, the CDR3 is TGCGCCAGCAGCCTCGGGGGGTACTGGGGGAGCACTGAAGCTTTCTTT. The chain has TRBV5-1 and TRBJ1-1; tentatively, D is TRBD1 (5 bases). In germline, CDR1 is SGHRS, CDR2 YFSETQ. Trimming removed 4 bases at V and 4 bases at J, with 20 bases between. The CDR3 consists of 16 residues.